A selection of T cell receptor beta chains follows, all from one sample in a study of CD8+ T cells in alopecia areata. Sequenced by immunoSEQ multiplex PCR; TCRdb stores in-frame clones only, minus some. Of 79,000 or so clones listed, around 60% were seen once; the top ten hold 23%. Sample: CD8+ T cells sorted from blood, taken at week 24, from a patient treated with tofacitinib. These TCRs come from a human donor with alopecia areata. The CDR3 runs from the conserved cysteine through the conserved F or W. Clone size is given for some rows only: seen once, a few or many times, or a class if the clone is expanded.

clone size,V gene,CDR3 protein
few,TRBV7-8,CASRVEASYEQYF
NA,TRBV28,CASSRLENTGELFF
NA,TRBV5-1,CASSLAAQTNYEQYF
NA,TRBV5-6,CASSSGAGTSNQPQHF
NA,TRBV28,CASSLAASGRRNEQYF
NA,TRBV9,CASSPSGRQADTQYF
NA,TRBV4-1,CASSRGTGGETQYF
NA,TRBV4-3,CASSQVVSGRDTSTDTQYF
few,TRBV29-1,CSVPGGDGPGSSGANVLTF
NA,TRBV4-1,CASSHPDGGTMFDTQYF
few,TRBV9,CASSETPNYGYTF
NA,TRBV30,CAWHGWENTEAFF
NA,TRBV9,CASSPQREGLLPTDTQYF
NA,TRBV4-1,CASSQEVYTDTQYF
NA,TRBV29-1,CSAETTGTGSGEQYF
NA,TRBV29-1,CSVWGSKAGVYNEQFF
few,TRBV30,CAWTWTTTQHTQYF
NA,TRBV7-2,CASSLEGRSYEQYF
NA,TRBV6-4,CASSDDGETQYF
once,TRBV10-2,CASSEGGGGDYEQYF
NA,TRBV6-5,CASEQNERVYNEQFF
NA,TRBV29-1,CSVEDRGGGNTEAFF
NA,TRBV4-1,CASSQGHDSNQPQHF
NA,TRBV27,CASSLSSGLLTGELFF
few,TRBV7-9,CASSPEVRLNYGYTF
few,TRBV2,CASSDGGPGTEAFF
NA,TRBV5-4,CASSWDGNSGANVLTF
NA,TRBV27,CASRLAGYNEQFF
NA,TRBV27,CAIERGPYNEQFF
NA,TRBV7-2,CASSPYNYEQYF
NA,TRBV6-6,CASVPDPTGDYEQYF
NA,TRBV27,CASMELGGNQPQHF
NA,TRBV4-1,CASSQVMTSKPSGEQYF
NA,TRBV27,CASSSAPGSTPLHF
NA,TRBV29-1,CSVEGGKPYNEQFF
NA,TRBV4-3,CASSQVIQAQPEAFF
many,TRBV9,CASSTNTGELFF
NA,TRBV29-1,CSVEGASGDYEQYF
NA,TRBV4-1,CASSRSRQLLETQYF
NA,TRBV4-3,CASSQSSGGTYYGYTF
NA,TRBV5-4,CASTLTGANTGELFF
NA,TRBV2,CARLDKYQETQYF
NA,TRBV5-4,CASSLFLAAQETQYF
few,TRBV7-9,CASSSRESYVHNEQFF
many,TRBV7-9,CASSTGGTTDTQYF
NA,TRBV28,CASSVGDEHPNTGELFF
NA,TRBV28,CASSSIPGGTVSVVGTQYF
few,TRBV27,CATMTGDQDEQYF
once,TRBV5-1,CASSFARLAGAYNEQFF
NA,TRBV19,CASSIGGRPQETQYF
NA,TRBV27,CASSLRGLAELAYEQYF
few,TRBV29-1,CSVDSGYSYEQYF